Listed below are T cell receptor beta chains from one sample, sequenced in a study of T cell repertoires and Cas9 in healthy adults. Method: immunoSEQ multiplex PCR; TCRdb's copy keeps in-frame clones and lacks some. The table records fewer than 25,000 clones, around 90% of them present only once. Sequenced material: CD4+ effector T cells (CD127+, CD25-, CD137-, CD154-) from PBMCs; culture status not recorded. Every receptor here comes from a human donor in good health. Each CDR3 is given with its conserved first and last residue. A D gene is named only where the DNA matches it firmly. Only part of the rows carry a size: once, few, many, or a class if the clone is expanded.

j_call | clone_size | d_call | v_call | cdr3_aa | cdr3_nt
TRBJ2-3 | . | TRBD1 | TRBV29-1 | CSVTRDRGPGDTQYF | TGCAGCGTTACGAGGGACAGGGGACCCGGAGATACGCAGTATTTT
TRBJ2-7 | once | TRBD2 | TRBV2 | CASTRRASGIYEQYF | TGTGCCAGCACCCGACGGGCTAGCGGGATCTACGAGCAGTACTTC
TRBJ2-7 | . | . | TRBV20-1 | CSADGSYEQYF | TGCAGTGCTGACGGTTCCTACGAGCAGTACTTC
TRBJ2-7 | . | . | TRBV12-5 | CASGLALSSYEQYF | TGTGCTAGTGGTTTAGCTCTGAGCTCCTACGAGCAGTACTTC
TRBJ2-2 | . | TRBD2 | TRBV9 | CASSVGPSGGTGELFF | TGTGCCAGCAGCGTAGGTCCTAGCGGGGGTACCGGGGAGCTGTTTTTT
TRBJ1-1 | . | . | TRBV5-1 | CASSLVQGGNTEAFF | TGCGCCAGCAGCTTGGTTCAGGGAGGAAACACTGAAGCTTTCTTT
TRBJ1-1 | . | . | TRBV7-2 | CASSLAEGLNTEAFF | TGTGCCAGCAGCTTAGCGGAGGGGTTGAACACTGAAGCTTTCTTT
TRBJ2-5 | once | TRBD1 | TRBV5-6 | CASSLVKGGSETQYF | TGTGCCAGCAGCTTGGTAAAAGGGGGCTCGGAGACCCAGTACTTC
TRBJ1-6 | . | . | TRBV6-6 | CASSYPEANSPLHF | TGTGCCAGCAGTTACCCTGAAGCTAATTCACCCCTCCACTTT
TRBJ1-1 | . | . | TRBV6-1 | CAISESRSNRGQAEAFF | TGTGCCATCAGTGAGTCCCGTAGTAATCGGGGGCAGGCTGAAGCTTTCTTT
TRBJ1-1 | . | TRBD1 | TRBV19 | CASSIVGRGRGLGTEAFF | TGTGCCAGTAGTATAGTAGGTCGCGGCAGGGGGCTCGGGACTGAAGCTTTCTTT